This section outlines one T cell receptor beta chain sequence together with its context. Adults between about 18 and 89 years of age took part from under 25 US areas. In assigning cohorts, the study relied on participant-reported clinical history. The entry originates in a study of blood T cell repertoires in COVID-19. At the level of the study: Cohort 3 donors counted as recovered after two negative PCRs, clearance, or resolved symptoms. COVID-19 samples from acute and convalescent phases originated in the United States, Italy and Spain.

Germline V gene lookup returns CDR1 MGHRA and CDR2 YSYEKL. Deletions cut 1 base from V and 0 bases from J, with 10 bases between. The CDR3 sequence is 15 residues long. Generated by immunoSEQ multiplex PCR, the TCRdb table keeps only in-frame clones and is missing some. The table records 150,000 to 200,000 clones, roughly 86% of them present only once. The clonotype originates from a woman between 35 and 50 years old in a cohort exposed to, infected with or recovered from COVID-19 (not recorded which). The J gene is TRBJ2-7, the V gene TRBV4-1, with D uncertain. The specimen was PBMCs or T cells enriched from blood (not recorded which). The CDR3 coding sequence is TGCGCCAGCAGCCAAGCTACTCACCCCTCCTACGAGCAGTACTTC. This sequence encodes CASSQATHPSYEQYF.